This T cell receptor beta chain was identified in a study of T cells in Graves' hyperthyroidism and ophthalmopathy. Study-level findings and limits: Most thyroid-expanded clonotypes above 0.001 were also found in blood.

CDR3 length: 13 residues. From germline, CDR1 is SGDLS and CDR2 YYNGEE. Trimming cost V 4 bases and J 6 bases, with 13 bases left between them. The sample holds many counts of this clonotype. Its antigen remains unknown. RNA transcripts yielded amplified TCR beta CDR3 regions. Carried out on the TCR CDR3, a first-round RT-PCR used the HTBI primer set. One entry per CDR3 protein, called by TCRdb with MiXCR from the multiplex PCR reads. The sample has approximately 570,000 distinct CDR3 sequences, 20% seen once. This sequence was found in a man between 35 and 55 years old with Graves' ophthalmopathy. Material: blood. V gene TRBV9 combines with J gene TRBJ1-1; unclear D gene. The CDR3 nucleotides read TGTGCCAGCAGCCCTAGCCTACTCCCTGAAGCTTTCTTT. It is translated as CASSPSLLPEAFF.